The 14 T cell receptor beta chains given below trace back to one sample, sequenced in a study of naive and memory T cell subsets. Findings and caveats of the study: Naive repertoires, especially CD8, held a few larger clonotypes, possibly memory cells re-expressing CD45RA.

An equimolar mix of two oligonucleotides served as the beta constant-region primer for TRBC1 and TRBC2. Nested alpha and beta constant-region primers with the SP2 primer drove four PCR rounds on ligated cDNA. TCRdb re-called the UMI-ligation and nested PCR reads through MiXCR, storing one row per CDR3 protein. The sample has over 80,000 distinct CDR3 sequences; about 11% are singletons. The antigens for these receptors are not known. Sequencing was performed on naive CD4+ T cells from blood. The receptors originated from a human donor in good health.

This clonotype was observed at least ten times. V is TRBV18 and J is TRBJ2-7; D perhaps matches TRBD2 (5 bases). This CDR3 is 15 amino acids long. Germline CDR1 reads KGHSH; CDR2 reads LQKENI. Trimming removed 2 bases at V and 0 bases at J, with 11 bases between. DNA for the CDR3: TGTGCCAGCTCACCAGTCGTCGGGGACTCCTACGAGCAGTACTTC. This encodes CASSPVVGDSYEQYF.

This clonotype was seen many times. The chain has TRBV28 and TRBJ2-7; unclear D gene. V dropped 7 bases and J dropped 3 bases, with 7 bases sitting between them. Germline CDR1 is MDHEN and CDR2 is SYDVKM. The CDR3 totals 11 residues. CDR3: CASTSLYEQYF. The CDR3 bases are TGTGCCAGCACCTCTCTCTACGAGCAGTACTTC.

This clonotype was recorded many times. J is TRBJ2-3 and V is TRBV18, with unresolved D. Germline V gene sequence: CDR1 KGHSH, CDR2 LQKENI. The CDR3 loop spans 14 amino acids. Trimming pared 3 bases from V and 4 bases from J, leaving 11 bases between. The CDR3 is CASSPSGRADTQYF. In DNA form, the CDR3 reads TGTGCCAGCTCACCTTCCGGACGGGCAGATACGCAGTATTTT. Based on the CDR3 plus reference TRBV18 and TRBJ2-3, the full variable domain is NAGVMQNPRHLVRRRGQEARLRCSPMKGHSHVYWYRQLPEEGLKFMVYLQKENIIDESGMPKERFSAEFPKEGPSILRIQQVVRGDSAAYFCASSPSGRADTQYFGPGTRLTVL.

This clonotype was seen ten or more times. The rearrangement uses TRBV28 and TRBJ2-7, with TRBD1 as a possible D gene (6 bases). V was clipped by 3 bases and J by 4 bases, with 28 bases between them. CDR1 is MDHEN, CDR2 SYDVKM, per germline. This CDR3 contains 19 residues. The CDR3 loop is CASSFIFYREPTGRYEQYF. CDR3 DNA: TGTGCCAGCAGTTTCATTTTTTACAGGGAGCCCACAGGTCGTTACGAGCAGTACTTC.

V and J are TRBV5-1 and TRBJ2-2; D call uncertain. The CDR3 is made up of 17 amino acids. Looked up from germline, CDR1 is SGHRS and CDR2 is YFSETQ. Deletions cut 1 base from V and 5 bases from J, with 18 bases between. The CDR3 sequence: CASSLLLQPAPTGELFF. In DNA form, the CDR3 reads TGCGCCAGCAGCTTGCTTTTGCAGCCTGCACCTACCGGGGAGCTGTTTTTT.

The genes are TRBV7-6 and TRBJ1-6, with D hard to call. Germline-derived CDR1 and CDR2 are SGHVS and FNYEAQ. The CDR3 covers 15 residues. Trimming shortened V by 0 bases and J by 5 bases, and 8 bases separated the two germline ends. Here the CDR3 DNA reads TGTGCCAGCAGCTTAGCGATAGGGAATAATTCACCCCTCCACTTT. It specifies CASSLAIGNNSPLHF.

In this sample, this clonotype turned up a few times. J is TRBJ2-1 and V is TRBV29-1, with 12 bases fitting TRBD2. The trim removed 5 bases at V and 4 bases at J, leaving 9 bases unmatched. This CDR3 region has 16 residues. CDR1 and CDR2 from the germline V gene are SQVTM and ANQGSEA. In nucleotides, the CDR3 is TGCAGCGTTCGAACTACCGGGACTAGCGGGTACAATGAGCAGTTCTTC. This codes for CSVRTTGTSGYNEQFF.

This clonotype was picked up a small number of times. CDR3 sequence (DNA): TGTGCCAGCAGCTCGGACAGGGAGGAGGACTATGGCTACACCTTC. This translates into CASSSDREEDYGYTF. J is TRBJ1-2 and V is TRBV7-9; TRBD1 matches 8 bases. Germline V gene lookup returns CDR1 SEHNR and CDR2 FQNEAQ (reference sequence). The V and J ends lost 4 bases and 3 bases, in that order; junction bases with no gene match: 7. This CDR3 comprises 15 residues.

The rearrangement uses TRBV7-2 and TRBJ2-3; a possible D gene is TRBD2 (6 bases). Trimming took off 5 bases at V and 8 bases at J, with 23 bases between the two ends. CDR3 length equals 16 residues. CDR1 and CDR2 (germline): SGHTA, FQGNSA. The CDR3 spells CASSPRGQAGGITQYF. The CDR3 DNA sequence: TGTGCCAGCAGCCCCCGTGGGCAGGCCGGAGGGATTACGCAGTATTTT.

The chain uses TRBV18 and TRBJ1-1; 7 nucleotides align to TRBD1. Germline CDR1 and CDR2: KGHSH and LQKENI. The junction had 11 bases not matched to a gene; V was cut back by 4 bases and J by 6 bases. This CDR3 has 15 amino acids. Written as DNA, the CDR3 is TGTGCCAGCTCACGACAGGGTAGGGAGTTCTCTGAAGCTTTCTTT. This sequence encodes CASSRQGREFSEAFF.

This clonotype was counted a few times. This chain uses TRBV4-3 with TRBJ2-4; D is unresolved. The CDR3 is 14 amino acids. Germline loops: CDR1 LGHNA, CDR2 YSLEER. Trimming took off 1 base at V and 8 bases at J, with 12 bases between the two ends. Written as DNA, the CDR3 is TGCGCCAGCAGCCAAGTAGTTGGGGTCCACATTCAGTACTTC. Encoded protein: CASSQVVGVHIQYF.

This clonotype was observed a handful of times. The chain carries TRBV28 and TRBJ1-5, with D unresolved. CDR3 length: 12 residues. With 7 bases removed from V and 0 bases from J, the gap between germline ends came to 4 bases. The germline gives CDR1 MDHEN, CDR2 SYDVKM. CDR3 loop: CASTDSNQPQHF. Written as DNA, the CDR3 is TGTGCCAGCACGGATAGCAATCAGCCCCAGCATTTT.

V is TRBV12-3 or TRBV12-4 and J is TRBJ2-1; D is unresolved. Trimming removed 5 bases from V and 4 bases from J, with 9 bases in between. This CDR3 comprises 13 residues. This CDR3 is CASSPTTYNEQFF. DNA for the CDR3: TGTGCCAGCAGTCCTACTACGTACAATGAGCAGTTCTTC.

This clonotype has just a few counts. V is TRBV20-1 and J is TRBJ2-7, with a tentative D call TRBD1 (5 bases). V was pared by 1 base and J by 3 bases, with 13 bases between. Germline V gene data show CDR1 as DFQATT and CDR2 as SNEGSKA (reference sequence). CDR3 length: 14 residues. The CDR3 spells CSARGQQANYEQYF. The CDR3 nucleotides are TGCAGTGCTAGAGGCCAACAGGCAAACTACGAGCAGTACTTC.